Each of the 14 T cell receptor beta chains below was sequenced from the same sample in a study of cytomegalovirus exposure and HLA in healthy donors (dated by TCRdb to the late 2010s). Preparation of the library involved the immunoSEQ multiplex PCR assay. TCRdb's version of the immuneACCESS table is confined to in-frame rearrangements and falls short of the full clone set. An unresolved V gene accounts for under half of the shortfall where checked; the remainder is of unknown origin. This sample holds roughly 330,000 clones; around 87% were observed only once. The biggest ten clones account for over 1% of the sample. The sequenced material came from PBMCs. The receptors stem from a woman aged 25 to 39 in good health and CMV-seropositive.

This chain uses TRBV5-1 with TRBJ1-3; 8 bases map to TRBD1. V gave up 4 bases and J gave up 4 bases; unmatched junction bases: 4. There are 14 residues in the CDR3. Germline CDR1 is SGHRS and CDR2 is YFSETQ. CDR3 residues: CASSVGQAGNTIYF. The CDR3, as DNA: TGCGCCAGCAGCGTGGGACAGGCCGGAAACACCATATATTTT.

The chain uses TRBV2 and TRBJ2-1; no reliable D call. Deletions cut 6 bases from V and 6 bases from J, with 12 bases between. Per germline, CDR1 SNHLY and CDR2 FYNNEI. This CDR3 region has 13 residues. In nucleotides, the CDR3 is TGTGCCAGCAGGCTTAGCTACCTCAATGAGCAGTTCTTC. Translated, it gives CASRLSYLNEQFF.

The chain couples TRBV9 to TRBJ2-2, with 7 bases identical to TRBD2. Trimming took 2 bases from V and 5 from J; bases not matched to a gene: 9. This CDR3 comprises 16 residues. Per germline, CDR1 SGDLS and CDR2 YYNGEE. The CDR3 sequence is CASSVGGTTYTGELFF. DNA of the CDR3: TGTGCCAGCAGCGTTGGGGGGACTACTTATACCGGGGAGCTGTTTTTT. Full variable domain (rest looked up from reference TRBV9 and TRBJ2-2): DSGVTQTPKHLITATGQRVTLRCSPRSGDLSVYWYQQSLDQGLQFLIQYYNGEERAKGNILERFSAQQFPDLHSELNLSSLELGDSALYFCASSVGGTTYTGELFFGEGSRLTVL.

In this sample, this clone turned up once. V and J are TRBV7-6 and TRBJ2-3; 10 bases match TRBD2. The CDR3 runs to 15 residues. The V and J ends lost 5 bases and 4 bases, in that order; junction bases with no gene match: 6. Germline CDR1 SGHVS, CDR2 FNYEAQ. CDR3 DNA: TGTGCCAGCAGCCCAGCGGGAGGGTCTCCAGATACGCAGTATTTT. This translates into CASSPAGGSPDTQYF.

The rearrangement joins TRBV13 to TRBJ1-6; 11 bases fit TRBD1. The CDR3 contains 14 residues. V shed 6 bases, J shed 9 bases, and the junction held 4 bases outside the gene matches. Per germline, CDR1 PRHDT and CDR2 FYEKMQ (reference sequence). CDR3 nucleotide sequence: TGTGCCAGCAGGCCGGGACAGGGGGTTTCACCCCTCCACTTT. Translation: CASRPGQGVSPLHF.

The rearrangement joins TRBV7-2 to TRBJ2-7; D is unresolved. V was pared by 1 base and J by 3 bases, with 4 bases between. Germline loops: CDR1 SGHTA, CDR2 FQGNSA. The CDR3 loop spans 12 amino acids. The CDR3: CASSLEFYEQYF. The CDR3 bases are TGTGCCAGCAGCTTAGAGTTCTACGAGCAGTACTTC.

The chain has TRBV30 and TRBJ1-3; 7 positions match TRBD1. The junction had 10 bases not matched to a gene; V was cut back by 5 bases and J by 0 bases. CDR1 and CDR2 from the germline V gene are GTSNPN and SVGIG (reference sequence). This CDR3 spans 16 amino acids. The CDR3 nucleotides read TGTGCCTGGGGCTATGACAGGGCCCTCTCTGGAAACACCATATATTTT. It specifies CAWGYDRALSGNTIYF.

V and J are TRBV28 and TRBJ1-2; unclear D gene. Trimming shortened V by 4 bases and J by 4 bases, and 13 bases separated the two germline ends. Germline V gene sequence: CDR1 MDHEN, CDR2 SYDVKM. This CDR3 comprises 14 residues. The CDR3 here is CASSSFSPSYGYTF. Written as DNA, the CDR3 is TGTGCCAGCAGTTCGTTTTCGCCAAGCTATGGCTACACCTTC.

This clone was seen just once. This chain joins TRBV10-2 and TRBJ1-2; D gene unclear. This CDR3 is built from 12 residues. Germline V gene lookup returns CDR1 WSHSY and CDR2 SAAADI. The ends were cut back, 8 bases at V and 0 bases at J, with 7 bases in the middle. The DNA of the CDR3 is TGCGCCAGCCTTCTTGCTAACTATGGCTACACCTTC. Encoded protein: CASLLANYGYTF.

The chain joins TRBV5-4 to TRBJ2-1; D remains ambiguous. The V end was cut by 0 bases, the J end by 7 bases, with 11 bases between. The CDR3 totals 14 residues. CDR1 is SGHNT and CDR2 is YYREEE in the germline V gene (reference sequence). CDR3 coding DNA: TGTGCCAGCAGCTTGGGCTCGCCGCGGAATGAGCAGTTCTTC. It encodes CASSLGSPRNEQFF.

This rearrangement joins TRBV6-1 to TRBJ1-5, with D unclear. V was shortened by 7 bases and J by 1 base, with 8 bases between the two germline ends. The CDR3 length is 13 residues. CDR1 MNHNS and CDR2 SASEGT come from the germline V gene. The chain's CDR3 is CASTEPSNQPQHF. CDR3 bases: TGTGCCAGCACAGAACCGAGCAATCAGCCCCAGCATTTT.

J is TRBJ2-5 and V is TRBV15; D is ambiguous. In germline, CDR1 is LNHNV, CDR2 YYDKDF (reference sequence). Trimming took 0 bases from V and 5 from J, leaving 13 bases between them. This CDR3 has 15 amino acids. The DNA of the CDR3 is TGTGCCACCAGCAGAGATAGTAGGAGATGGGAGACCCAGTACTTC. It codes for CATSRDSRRWETQYF.

The V and J genes are TRBV30 and TRBJ1-1, with no clear D. Trimming pared 2 bases from V and 8 bases from J, leaving 12 bases between. Germline V gene lookup returns CDR1 GTSNPN and CDR2 SVGIG (reference sequence). This CDR3 contains 12 residues. The CDR3 protein is CAWSPPLGEAFF. The DNA for the CDR3 is TGTGCCTGGAGTCCTCCTCTCGGGGAAGCTTTCTTT.

This clone has just a few counts. The V and J genes are TRBV7-6 and TRBJ2-5, with D perhaps matching TRBD2 (5 bases). CDR1 is SGHVS, CDR2 FNYEAQ, per germline. Trimming shortened V by 5 bases and J by 5 bases, and 15 bases separated the two germline ends. The CDR3 is made up of 14 amino acids. CDR3 in DNA: TGTGCCAGCAGCACCAGACCCGGCGGGGAGACCCAGTACTTC. This sequence encodes CASSTRPGGETQYF.